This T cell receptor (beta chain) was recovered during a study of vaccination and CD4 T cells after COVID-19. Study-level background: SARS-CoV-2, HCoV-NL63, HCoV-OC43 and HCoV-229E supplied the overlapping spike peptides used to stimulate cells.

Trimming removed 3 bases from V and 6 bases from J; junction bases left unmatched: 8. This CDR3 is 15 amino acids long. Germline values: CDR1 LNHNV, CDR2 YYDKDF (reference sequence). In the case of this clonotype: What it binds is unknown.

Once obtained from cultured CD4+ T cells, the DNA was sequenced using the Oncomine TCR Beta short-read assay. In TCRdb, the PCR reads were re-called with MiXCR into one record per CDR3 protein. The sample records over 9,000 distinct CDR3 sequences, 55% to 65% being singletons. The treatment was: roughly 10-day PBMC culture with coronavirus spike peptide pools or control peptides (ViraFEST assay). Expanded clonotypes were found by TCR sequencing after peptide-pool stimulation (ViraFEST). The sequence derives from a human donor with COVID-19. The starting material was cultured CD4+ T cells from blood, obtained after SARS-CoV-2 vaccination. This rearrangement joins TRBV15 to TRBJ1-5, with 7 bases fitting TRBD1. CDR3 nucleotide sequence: TGTGCCACCAGCAGGGATAGGGGGCGCGGTCAGCCCCAGCATTTT. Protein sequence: CATSRDRGRGQPQHF.